This TCR beta chain was retrieved from a study of T cells expressing NK-cell markers (TCRdb year 2020). About the study as a whole: Under ten donors provided sorted CD3+CD56+NKG2C+, CD3+CD56+NKG2C- and CD3+CD56-NKG2C+ T-cell subsets, whose TCR beta-chain repertoires were profiled. Among the eight sequenced donors, only one was HCMV-seronegative, while the other seven were HCMV-seropositive. The study sequenced eight donors, all healthy volunteers chosen at random: three men and five women. Sequencing of the libraries produced 2 x 150 bp reads on Illumina HiSeq 2000/2500, MiSeq or NextSeq.

A commercial ELISA kit detecting HCMV-specific IgG in serum was used to determine HCMV serostatus. Ficoll density gradient centrifugation was used to isolate peripheral blood mononuclear cells from blood. Findings and caveats that apply to the study as a whole: Whether the expanded NKG2C-expressing T cell clones were specific for HCMV antigens was left unclear. Those dominant clonotypes were again the most abundant among CD3+CD56-NKG2C+ cells in a few donors, at roughly 28.3-60.1%. For six donors, the dominant CD3+CD56+NKG2C+ clonotypes were among the top 10 CD8+ clonotypes and accounted for about 1.0-7.5% of CD8+ T cells.

Data came from an Illumina HiSeq 2000. The TCR beta cDNA libraries were made using 5'RACE template switching, a step that added both a universal primer site and unique molecular identifiers. cDNA synthesis was primed from the TCR beta constant segment and was followed by two successive PCR amplification steps. In the source study's methods: Reads were demultiplexed and grouped by UMI with MIGEC, and clonotypes were assembled and quantified with MiTCR. To remove erroneous sequences, TCR cDNA sequences were retained only when supported by two or more reads. Downstream repertoire analysis used the tcR package, and clonotypes were matched across fractions by CDR3 nucleotide sequence plus V segment. VDJmatch was used to annotate antigen specificity against VDJdb, with one amino acid substitution allowed in CDR3. The reads were reprocessed in TCRdb, with one entry per CDR3 protein sequence and no accompanying DNA. The V and J calls here are based on TCRdb, not the publication. The table kept for this sample lists 500,000 to 700,000 distinct CDR3 sequences. The ten largest clones take up around 4% of the sample.

As regards this clonotype: Its antigen is still unknown.

Including cysteine and phenylalanine, the CDR3 has 15 amino acids. No DNA accompanies this entry. From the germline V gene, CDR1 is SGHTA and CDR2 is FQGNSA. This sequence uses TRBV7-2 and TRBJ2-1; checking the TCRdb D call of TRBD2 is not possible without DNA. The sequenced sample consisted of blood T cells: a sorted CD56 or NKG2C T cell subset, CD4+ or CD8+ T cells, or bulk PBMC T cells (not recorded which). The receptor was isolated from a man between 18 and 35 years old in good health. Donor details come from another sample of the same person, matched by shared clones. The CDR3 region has the sequence CASSSLSGVYNEQFF.